These 11 T cell receptor beta chains were all obtained from the same sample, sequenced in a study of long-term antiretroviral therapy in people with HIV. Survey-level immunoSEQ v3.0 assays were run. Assay: immunoSEQ multiplex PCR; the TCRdb copy retains only in-frame clones and omits some. The repertoire holds over 25,000 clones, 70% to 90% seen once, with about 8% in the top ten. The input for sequencing was unsorted PBMCs, taken 3.2 years before starting antiretroviral therapy. These receptors came from a man aged 45-60 years with HIV.

This chain connects TRBV7-3 to TRBJ1-6, with D maybe TRBD1 (6 bases). This CDR3 is 16 amino acids long. The V end was cut by 1 base, the J end by 7 bases, with 14 bases between. Germline CDR1 reads SGHTA; CDR2 reads FQGTGA. CDR3 residues: CASSLKGQSLNSPLHF. The CDR3 DNA reads as TGTGCCAGCAGCTTAAAAGGACAGAGCCTGAATTCACCCCTCCACTTT.

J is TRBJ1-4 and V is TRBV9, with D unclear. The V and J ends lost 6 bases and 0 bases respectively, with 12 bases between them. The CDR3 has 15 residues. In germline, CDR1 is SGDLS, CDR2 YYNGEE. The DNA of the CDR3 is TGTGCCAGCAAACGGCGGCGCGCAACTAATGAAAAACTGTTTTTT. The encoded protein is CASKRRRATNEKLFF.

The J gene is TRBJ2-7, the V gene TRBV4-1; no firm D call. There are 13 residues in the CDR3. CDR1 is MGHRA, CDR2 YSYEKL, per germline. Trimming took off 3 bases at V and 4 bases at J, with 10 bases between the two ends. The CDR3 DNA is TGCGCCAGCAGCCACCCACGGCCTTACGAGCAGTACTTC. This translates into CASSHPRPYEQYF.

A single count supports this clone. This chain's CDR3 is CASTQGSEAFF. The CDR3 bases are TGCGCCAGCACTCAGGGTAGTGAAGCTTTCTTT. The V call is TRBV10-2, the J call TRBJ1-1; a weak D match, TRBD1 (5 bases). CDR1 and CDR2 from the germline V gene are WSHSY and SAAADI. This CDR3 has 11 residues. The germline V and J ends were trimmed by 7 bases and 7 bases, with 10 bases remaining between them.

This chain joins TRBV20-1 and TRBJ1-6; D remains unclear. The CDR3 extends over 9 amino acids. V was pared by 3 bases and J by 19 bases, with 10 bases between. CDR1 and CDR2 (germline): DFQATT, SNEGSKA (reference sequence). DNA of the CDR3: TGCAGTGCTAGCTGGTTTAGGCACTTT. As protein: CSASWFRHF.

The chain combines TRBV5-4 with TRBJ2-5, with 11 bases lining up with TRBD2. With 0 bases clipped from V and 2 bases from J, the junction kept 0 bases outside the gene matches. Germline lookup yields CDR1 SGHNT and CDR2 YYREEE (reference sequence). This CDR3 is built from 15 residues. In DNA, the CDR3 is TGTGCCAGCAGCTTGGGACTAGCGGGACAAGAGACCCAGTACTTC. Translated: CASSLGLAGQETQYF.

The gene calls are TRBV5-1 and TRBJ2-5, with D maybe TRBD2 (6 bases). Germline loops: CDR1 SGHRS, CDR2 YFSETQ. The CDR3 contains 16 residues. Trimming cost V 4 bases and J 5 bases, with 21 bases left between them. In DNA form, the CDR3 reads TGCGCCAGCAGCAGGGGTAGAGCGGGTGGGGCGGAGACCCAGTACTTC. Protein product: CASSRGRAGGAETQYF.

The chain employs TRBV5-4 and TRBJ2-1; 10 bases are a match to TRBD2. CDR1 and CDR2 (germline): SGHNT, YYREEE (reference sequence). V lost 1 base to trimming and J lost 7 bases; unmatched junction nucleotides: 5. The CDR3 extends over 15 amino acids. The CDR3 here is CASSLSGLALNEQFF. The CDR3 nucleotides are TGTGCCAGCAGCTTGTCGGGACTAGCGTTGAATGAGCAGTTCTTC.

The sample holds one count of this clone. The J gene is TRBJ2-1, the V gene TRBV7-2; TRBD2 matches 8 bases. The CDR3 is 18 residues long. V gave up 6 bases and J gave up 3 bases; unmatched junction bases: 16. Germline CDR1 and CDR2: SGHTA and FQGNSA. CDR3 DNA: TGTGCCAGCAGTTATTCCAACCCAAGGCTAGCGGGCTACAATGAGCAGTTCTTC. Its translation: CASSYSNPRLAGYNEQFF.

This clone was counted only a few times. The chain couples TRBV15 to TRBJ1-2, with a tentative D call TRBD1 (5 bases). Germline assignment: CDR1 LNHNV and CDR2 YYDKDF (reference sequence). This CDR3 has 12 residues. The V and J ends lost 5 bases and 6 bases respectively, with 10 bases between them. The CDR3: CATSPGRNGYTF. The CDR3, as DNA: TGTGCCACCAGCCCGGGACGGAATGGCTACACCTTC.

This rearrangement joins TRBV6-5 to TRBJ1-2; 10 bases line up with TRBD1. In germline, CDR1 is MNHEY, CDR2 SVGAGI. There are 15 residues in the CDR3. V trimming: 5 bases; J trimming: 4 bases; junction bases outside the gene matches: 7. The CDR3 sequence: CASSPYWTGGYGYTF. The DNA of the CDR3 is TGTGCCAGCAGTCCGTATTGGACAGGGGGCTATGGCTACACCTTC.